The T cell receptor beta chain described here comes from a study of cytotoxic CD8 clonotypes in ibrutinib-treated CLL. Findings of the study overall: Clonality rose at ibrutinib response and fell back toward baseline at progression. Samples were collected at differing times from sustained-remission and progressing patients. Treatment left the uncommon public clonotypes either contracted or stable in frequency. Clonality correlated strongly with circulating CD8+ T cells and exceeded age-matched healthy donors at baseline.

Measured with immunoSEQ multiplex PCR; TCRdb has only the in-frame clones, and not every one. The profile covers 100,000 to 150,000 clones, with 70% to 90% appearing a single time and over 2% taken by the ten largest. Of note for this clone: Its matching antigen is unknown.

The J segment lost 6 bases and the V segment lost 5 bases, leaving 2 bases of the junction unmatched. The CDR3 length is 14 residues. Per the germline V gene, CDR1 is SGHTA and CDR2 is FQGNSA. The V call is TRBV7-2, the J call TRBJ2-1, with 12 positions matching TRBD2. This receptor was taken from a human donor with chronic lymphocytic leukemia. Sequenced here: PBMCs, sampled after 24 months of ibrutinib treatment. The CDR3 nucleotides are TGTGCCAGCAGCCGGACTAGCGGGATCAATGAGCAGTTCTTC. This sequence encodes CASSRTSGINEQFF.